This TCR beta chain was sequenced in a study of blood T cell repertoires in COVID-19. Looking at the study overall: Whether acute or convalescent, the COVID-19 samples came from the United States, Italy and Spain. Nucleic acid was either cDNA or gDNA, and it came from T cells, B-cell-depleted T cells, or PBMCs.

In germline, CDR1 is MGHRA, CDR2 YSYEKL. The trim removed 3 bases at V and 5 bases at J, leaving 8 bases unmatched. The CDR3 is made up of 16 amino acids. Source study methods: Cell counts per sample came from amplifying reference gene primers. Repertoires were generated with immunoSEQ multiplex PCR, while TCRdb's copy carries only in-frame clones and drops some. V and J calls and clone size are those listed in that table; D and trimming were worked out from the DNA. The sample has about 200,000 clones; approximately 86% are singletons. This rearrangement joins TRBV4-1 to TRBJ1-1, with 11 bases fitting TRBD1. The TCR was taken from a man aged 55 to 70 with acute or convalescent COVID-19. Material for sequencing was peripheral blood. The CDR3 DNA sequence: TGCGCCAGCAGCCAGGAGGACAGGGGGCAGAGGACTGAAGCTTTCTTT. Its protein product is CASSQEDRGQRTEAFF.